This T cell receptor (beta chain) was recorded in a study of blood T cell repertoires in COVID-19 (dated by TCRdb to about 2020). Background on the whole study: Samples covering the acute and convalescent phases of COVID-19 were provided by collaborators in the United States, Italy and Spain. The prospective study material was composed of cDNA or gDNA derived from T cells, B-cell-depleted T cells, or PBMCs. Samples came from the ongoing ImmuneRACE study (first 160 participants) plus 1,254 subjects from 6 global collaborators. Subjects who had been exposed to COVID-19, were actively infected with it, or had recovered from it provided the deeply sampled blood TCRbeta repertoires that made up the dataset. Where available, HLA class I and class II types were taken from metadata supplied by the sample provider and were not determined by assay-based typing. The sample metadata nearly always contained a de-identified subject ID, COVID-19 status, age in years and sex. The repertoires were released in a freely available public database intended as a resource for research on the immune response to SARS-CoV-2. Study-wide findings and limitations: How much clinical and demographic metadata was included differed by source and by participant, and the metadata was provided uncurated.

Note on this clone: Its antigen is currently not known. No clone much larger than this one lies a single base away; base qualities are absent.

Each collaborating institution followed its own protocols to collect whole blood in K2EDTA tubes. Collaborator samples were shipped for TCRbeta analysis as frozen whole blood, isolated PBMCs, or DNA extracted from either sample type. The immunoSEQ Assay, a bias-controlled multiplex PCR, was used to amplify TCRbeta CDR3 regions from genomic DNA. The study's own analysis went as follows. The number of nucleated cells in each sample was estimated by amplification of reference gene primers within the assay. Sequence reads were collapsed and filtered to measure the absolute abundance of every unique TCRbeta CDR3 rearrangement. For each sample, productive Simpson clonality was calculated as the square root of Simpson's diversity index over productive rearrangements. Imported from immuneACCESS, the table was reduced by TCRdb to in-frame sequences with V and J called. These copies leave out some clones; in studies compared against another copy, an unresolved V gene accounts for under half, and the cause of the remainder is not known. V, J and clone size were drawn from that table, and D and trimming were deduced from the DNA. The sample table lists more than 95,000 clones, roughly 74% of them with a count of one. Less than 6.5% of the sample comes from the top ten.

Trimmed from V: 7 bases; trimmed from J: 1 base; junction bases lacking a gene match: 6. Via the germline V gene (reference sequence), CDR1 is MNHEY and CDR2 SMNVEV. The CDR3 holds 15 amino acids from the cysteine to the phenylalanine. Only the CDR3 DNA is retained, 45 bases long and in frame from the first base. The chain employs TRBV27 and TRBJ2-5; the junction holds 10 bases that match TRBD2. The origin of this receptor is a man between 60 and 75 years old with acute or convalescent COVID-19. The sequencing input was peripheral blood. Here is the DNA: TGTGCCAGCACGGCGGCTAGCGGGGGCCAAGAGACCCAGTACTTC. This codes for CASTAASGGQETQYF.